The 15 T cell receptor beta chains given below trace back to one sample, sequenced in a study of blood T cell repertoires in COVID-19. Generated by immunoSEQ multiplex PCR, the TCRdb table keeps only in-frame clones and is missing some. The data hold fewer than 200,000 clones, with around four fifths observed a single time. The sequencing input was peripheral blood. All receptors derive from a woman in her seventies with COVID-19, enrolled during active disease.

The chain carries TRBV15 and TRBJ2-1; no reliable D call. The ends were cut back, 2 bases at V and 15 bases at J, with 14 bases in the middle. Germline V gene sequence: CDR1 LNHNV, CDR2 YYDKDF (reference sequence). CDR3 length: 12 amino acids. CDR3 bases: TGTGCCACCAGCAGATCCGAACCCAGGCGGTTCTTC. This sequence encodes CATSRSEPRRFF.

This chain uses TRBV18 with TRBJ2-6; TRBD1 matches 7 bases. CDR3 length: 18 residues. CDR1 is KGHSH, CDR2 LQKENI, per germline. J was trimmed by 0 bases and V by 3 bases; bases with no gene match: 8. The CDR3 nucleotides are TGTGCCAGCTCACCTTCGACAGGGATGAGCTCTGGGGCCAACGTCCTGACTTTC. It yields the protein CASSPSTGMSSGANVLTF.

The chain joins TRBV24-1 to TRBJ1-5, with D possibly being TRBD1 (5 bases). Germline CDR1 and CDR2: KGHDR and SFDVKD. Trimming stripped 5 bases from V and 4 bases from J, with 8 bases between. The CDR3 covers 13 residues. The chain's CDR3 is CATSVQGNQPQHF. The CDR3 bases are TGTGCCACCAGTGTCCAGGGTAATCAGCCCCAGCATTTT.

The chain links TRBV19 to TRBJ2-7, with D possibly being TRBD2 (5 bases). Trimming took 7 bases from V and 0 from J, leaving 22 bases between them. Germline V gene lookup returns CDR1 LNHDA and CDR2 SQIVND (reference sequence). This CDR3 spans 17 amino acids. This chain's CDR3 is CASKMGWWGVCSYEQYF. The CDR3, as DNA: TGTGCCAGTAAAATGGGCTGGTGGGGAGTTTGCTCCTACGAGCAGTACTTC.

This clone was found once. This chain uses TRBV2 with TRBJ1-4, with 8 bases lining up with TRBD1. CDR3 length equals 15 residues. Trimming cost V 5 bases and J 3 bases; bases outside gene matches: 5. Per germline, CDR1 SNHLY and CDR2 FYNNEI. The CDR3 region is CASSPTGAANEKLFF. The CDR3 region has the DNA TGTGCCAGCAGTCCGACAGGGGCGGCTAATGAAAAACTGTTTTTT.

This clone was counted a few times. The chain recombines TRBV7-9 with TRBJ1-1, with 7 bases fitting TRBD1. Per the germline V gene, CDR1 is SEHNR and CDR2 is FQNEAQ (reference sequence). V was clipped by 5 bases and J by 5 bases; unmatched bases: 8. The CDR3 runs 14 residues. CDR3 bases: TGTGCCAGCAGCCTGACAGGGTGGAGGACTGAAGCTTTCTTT. Amino acids: CASSLTGWRTEAFF.

In this sample, this clone turned up once. The genes are TRBV4-3 and TRBJ2-7; 10 nucleotides match TRBD2. This CDR3 is built from 15 residues. V gave up 1 base and J gave up 7 bases; unmatched junction bases: 7. The germline gives CDR1 LGHNA, CDR2 YSLEER. As DNA, the CDR3 is TGCGCCAGCAGCCAAGTGATAGCGGGAGGTGAAGAGCAGTACTTC. Translated, it gives CASSQVIAGGEEQYF.

This chain joins TRBV6-2 or TRBV6-3 and TRBJ2-3; D gene unclear. This CDR3 has 12 amino acids. Looked up from germline, CDR1 is MNHEY and CDR2 is SVGEGT. Trimming removed 3 bases at V and 4 bases at J, with 5 bases between. CDR3 sequence: CASSYTSDTQYF. DNA for the CDR3: TGTGCCAGCAGTTATACTTCAGATACGCAGTATTTT.

V usage is TRBV6-2 or TRBV6-3 and J usage is TRBJ2-7; 12 bases are shared with TRBD2. Germline CDR1 MNHEY, CDR2 SVGEGT. V lost 2 bases and J lost 2; bases outside the gene matches: 4. The CDR3 consists of 16 residues. The CDR3 loop is CASSYKGLAGTYEQYF. DNA of the CDR3: TGTGCCAGCAGTTACAAGGGACTAGCGGGTACCTACGAGCAGTACTTC.

This clone showed up just once. The chain recombines TRBV30 with TRBJ2-2; 7 nucleotides align to TRBD1. The trim removed 0 bases at V and 4 bases at J, leaving 5 bases unmatched. CDR1 and CDR2 from the germline V gene are GTSNPN and SVGIG (reference sequence). The CDR3 is 15 residues long. This chain's CDR3 is CAWSVLRQGTGELFF. The CDR3 nucleotides are TGTGCCTGGAGTGTTCTGCGACAGGGCACCGGGGAGCTGTTTTTT.

This clone was seen a single time. At one of its ends the junction is not consistent with the germline gene, which may arise from a read error. The CDR3 nucleotides are TGTGCCAGCAGCTTAGTATTGGAGAATGGGGCGCTCTTC. This translates into CASSLVLENGALF. This chain connects TRBV7-2 to TRBJ2-1, with D perhaps TRBD1 (5 bases). Per germline, CDR1 SGHTA and CDR2 FQGNSA. The CDR3 is made up of 13 amino acids.

The CDR3 region has the DNA TGTGCCAGCGGGGGCGTTGGGCGAAGTCTTTACAATGAGCAGTTCTTC. Protein sequence: CASGGVGRSLYNEQFF. This rearrangement joins TRBV4-2 to TRBJ2-1, with D perhaps TRBD1 (6 bases). Per the germline V gene, CDR1 is LGHNA and CDR2 is YNFKEQ. This CDR3 is 16 amino acids long. Trimming shortened V by 8 bases and J by 4 bases, and 21 bases separated the two germline ends.

CDR3 DNA sequence: TGCGCCAGCAGCTTACCCGACAGCCTGAACACTGAAGCTTTCTTT. This codes for CASSLPDSLNTEAFF. The chain links TRBV5-1 to TRBJ1-1; a possible D gene is TRBD1 (5 bases). The germline gives CDR1 SGHRS, CDR2 YFSETQ. V lost 2 bases and J 0 bases, leaving 11 bases between the germline ends. CDR3 length equals 15 residues.

This clone has only one observation. The rearrangement links TRBV19 to TRBJ2-1, with 15 nucleotides matching TRBD2. V lost 5 bases, J lost 9 bases, and 2 bases stayed unmatched. Per the germline V gene, CDR1 is LNHDA and CDR2 is SQIVND (reference sequence). This CDR3 has 14 residues. The CDR3, as DNA: TGTGCCAGTAGTGGGACTAGCGGGAGGAGTGAGCAGTTCTTC. Its translation: CASSGTSGRSEQFF.

The chain couples TRBV30 to TRBJ1-5; 9 bases are shared with TRBD1. The germline CDR1 and CDR2 sequences are GTSNPN and SVGIG (reference sequence). Germline trimming cut 5 bases from V and 7 bases from J; bases unmatched to any gene: 9. This CDR3 is built from 14 residues. In nucleotides, the CDR3 is TGTGCCTGGGGGGGGACAGGGAATGGACAGCCCCAGCATTTT. Residues: CAWGGTGNGQPQHF.